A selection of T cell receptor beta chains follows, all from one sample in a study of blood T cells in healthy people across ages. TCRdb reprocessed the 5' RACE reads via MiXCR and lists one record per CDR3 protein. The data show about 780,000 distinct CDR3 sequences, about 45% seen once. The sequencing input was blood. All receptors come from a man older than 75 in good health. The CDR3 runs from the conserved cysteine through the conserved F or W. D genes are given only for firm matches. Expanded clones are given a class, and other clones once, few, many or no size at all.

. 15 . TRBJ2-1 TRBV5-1 TGCGCCAGCAGAAGACTCGAAGTTTCCTACAATGAGCGGTTCTTC CASRRLEVSYNERFF
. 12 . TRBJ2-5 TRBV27 TGTGCCAGTATAGGATGGGGGGAGACCCAGTACTTC CASIGWGETQYF
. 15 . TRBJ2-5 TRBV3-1 TGTGCCAGCAGCCAAGACTCTCAGTCGGTAAAGACCCAGTACTTC CASSQDSQSVKTQYF
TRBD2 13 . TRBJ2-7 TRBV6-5 TGTGCCAGCACCGGACTAGCGCCGTACGAGCAGTACTTC CASTGLAPYEQYF
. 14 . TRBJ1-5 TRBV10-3 TGTGCCATCAGTGAAAGTGATGGCAATCAGCCCCAGCATTTT CAISESDGNQPQHF
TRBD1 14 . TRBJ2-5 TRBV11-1 TGTGCCAGCAGCTTAGACAGGGGAAAAGAGACCCAGTACTTC CASSLDRGKETQYF
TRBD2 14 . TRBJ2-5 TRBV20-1 TGCAGTGCTAGGGTAGCGGGGGAGCAAGAGACCCAGTACTTC CSARVAGEQETQYF
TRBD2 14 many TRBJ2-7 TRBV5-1 TGCGCCAGCAGCTCCGGGGGACTAGCGGACGAGCAGTACTTC CASSSGGLADEQYF
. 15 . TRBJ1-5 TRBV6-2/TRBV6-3 TGTGCCAGCAGTTACTCGGGAGGGATCAATCAGCCCCAGCATTTT CASSYSGGINQPQHF
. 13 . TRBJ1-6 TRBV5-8 TGTGCCAGCAGCTATCATGTGGATTCACCCCTCCACTTT CASSYHVDSPLHF
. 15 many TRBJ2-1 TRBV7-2 TGTGCCAGCAGCTTGTTCCTGAGCTCCTACAATGAGCAGTTCTTC CASSLFLSSYNEQFF
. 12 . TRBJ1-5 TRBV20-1 TGCAGCGCTCTGGACGGGAATCAGCCCCAGCATTTT CSALDGNQPQHF
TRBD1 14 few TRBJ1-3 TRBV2 TGTGCCAGCAGCGACAGGGCGGGAGGAAACACCATATATTTT CASSDRAGGNTIYF
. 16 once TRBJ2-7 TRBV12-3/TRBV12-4 TGTGCCAGCACCGAACCGGGGGAGTTGTCCTACAATGAGCAGTACTTC CASTEPGELSYNEQYF
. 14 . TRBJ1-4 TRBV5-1 TGCGCCAGCAGCTTGGATAGTTACAATGAAAAACTGTTTTTT CASSLDSYNEKLFF
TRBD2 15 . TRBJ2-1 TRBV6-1 TGTGCCAGCAGTGACGGGCGGGGGTACTACAATGAGCAGTTCTTC CASSDGRGYYNEQFF
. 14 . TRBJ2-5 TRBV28 TGTGCCAGCAGCCGGACGGGGGGCTGGGAGACCCAGTACTTC CASSRTGGWETQYF
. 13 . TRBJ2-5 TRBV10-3 TGTGCCATCAGCGGACATATCCAAGAGACCCAGTACTTC CAISGHIQETQYF
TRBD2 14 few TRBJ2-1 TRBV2 TGTGCCAGCAGTGAGTTAGCGGGTCCCAATGAGCAGTTCTTC CASSELAGPNEQFF
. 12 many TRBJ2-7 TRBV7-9 TGTGCCAGCAGCGTAGCTGACTACGAGCAGTACTTC CASSVADYEQYF
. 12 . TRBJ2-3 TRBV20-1 TGCAGTGCCACTTTCGGCACAGATACGCAGTATTTT CSATFGTDTQYF
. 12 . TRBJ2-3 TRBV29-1 TGCAGCGTTGAGGCGGTGGTGGATACGCAGTATTTT CSVEAVVDTQYF
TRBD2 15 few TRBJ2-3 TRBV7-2 TGTGCCAGCAGCTTAAACGCGGGGAGGGTAGATACGCAGTATTTT CASSLNAGRVDTQYF
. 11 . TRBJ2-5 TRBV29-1 TGCAGCGTTGACCCCAGGGGGACCCAGTACTTC CSVDPRGTQYF
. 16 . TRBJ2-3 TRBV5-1 TGCGCCAGCAGCTTATTGGGGGGACAGATCACAGATACGCAGTATTTT CASSLLGGQITDTQYF
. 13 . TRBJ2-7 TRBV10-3 TGTGCCATCAGTGAGCAACAGGGAAACGAGCAGTACTTC CAISEQQGNEQYF
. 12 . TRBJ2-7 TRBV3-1 TGTGCCAGCAGGGGAAGTTCCTACGAGCAGCACTTC CASRGSSYEQHF
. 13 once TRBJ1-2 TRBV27 TGTGCCAGCAGTTCCGACAGGTGGTCGGGCTACACCTTC CASSSDRWSGYTF
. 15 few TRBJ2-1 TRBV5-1 TGCGCCAGCAGCTTGGATGTCCAGGGTTACAATGAGCAGTTCTTC CASSLDVQGYNEQFF
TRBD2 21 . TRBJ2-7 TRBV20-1 TGCAGTGCTAGAAGTTCGGGGGCTGGGACTAGCGGCCGGATCAGCTACAATGAGCAGTACTTC CSARSSGAGTSGRISYNEQYF
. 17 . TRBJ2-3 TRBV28 TGTGCCAGCAGTTGGTCGGAACAGGGAAACCCGCCGGATACGCAGTATTTT CASSWSEQGNPPDTQYF
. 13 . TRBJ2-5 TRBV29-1 TGCAGCGTTGTATCAGGGCTGTCAGAGACCCAGTACTTC CSVVSGLSETQYF
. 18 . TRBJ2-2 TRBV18 TGTGCCAGCTCATTTTCGGGAAACCGTTTAGCTGCTTCCGGGGAGCTGTTTTTT CASSFSGNRLAASGELFF
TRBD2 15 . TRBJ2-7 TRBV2 TGTGCCAGCAGTGAAGAGCGGGGGGGAACCTACGAGCAGTACTTC CASSEERGGTYEQYF
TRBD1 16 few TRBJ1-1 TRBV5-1 TGCGCCAGCAGCGGGACAGGGGGCTGGTTAGGCACTGAAGCTTTCTTT CASSGTGGWLGTEAFF
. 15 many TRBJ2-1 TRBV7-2 TGTGCCAGCAGCTTAGGTGGCGGGTCCTACAATGAGCAGTTCTTC CASSLGGGSYNEQFF
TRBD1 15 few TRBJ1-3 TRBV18 TGTGCCAGCTCACCGAGGACAGGATTCGGAAACACCATATATTTT CASSPRTGFGNTIYF
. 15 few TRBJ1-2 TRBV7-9 TGTGCCAGCAGCTTAGCGGTAGAGGGGACCTATGGCTACACCTTC CASSLAVEGTYGYTF
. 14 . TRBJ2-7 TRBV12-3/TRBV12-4 TGTGCCAGCAGTTTAACCCCGGCCTTCTACGAGCAGTACTTC CASSLTPAFYEQYF
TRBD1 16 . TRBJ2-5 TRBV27 TGTGCCAGCAGTAAAAATCCGGGACAGGGTCAAGAGACCCAGTACTTC CASSKNPGQGQETQYF
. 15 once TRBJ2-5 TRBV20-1 TGCAGTGCTAGAGATGTTAGCGGATCTCAAGAGACCCAGTACTTC CSARDVSGSQETQYF
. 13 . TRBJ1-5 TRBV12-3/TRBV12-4 TGTGCCAGCGGTCGCTTCGGCAATCAGCCCCAGCATTTT CASGRFGNQPQHF
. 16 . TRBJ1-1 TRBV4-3 TGCGCCAGCAGCCCCCGTTCGGGGGAGGGGGGTACTGAAGCTTTCTTT CASSPRSGEGGTEAFF
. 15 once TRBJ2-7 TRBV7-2 TGTGTCAGCAGCTTAGGCAGGGGACTAAGCTACGAGCAGTACTTC CVSSLGRGLSYEQYF
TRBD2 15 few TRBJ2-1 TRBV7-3 TGTGCCAGCAGCCCAGCTAGCGGGGGTTACAATGAGCAGTTCTTC CASSPASGGYNEQFF
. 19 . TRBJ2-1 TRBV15 TGTGCCACCAGCGTAACGCCCGGGGTTGGGGATTTTGGATTCAATGAGCAGTTCTTC CATSVTPGVGDFGFNEQFF
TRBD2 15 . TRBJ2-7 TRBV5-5 TGTGCCAGCAGCACCAGCGGGAGAAGCTTCGACGAGCAGTACTTC CASSTSGRSFDEQYF
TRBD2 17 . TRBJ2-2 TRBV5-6 TGTGCCAGCAGCCGGAGCGTCACTAGCGGGAGTACCGGGGAGCTGTTTTTT CASSRSVTSGSTGELFF